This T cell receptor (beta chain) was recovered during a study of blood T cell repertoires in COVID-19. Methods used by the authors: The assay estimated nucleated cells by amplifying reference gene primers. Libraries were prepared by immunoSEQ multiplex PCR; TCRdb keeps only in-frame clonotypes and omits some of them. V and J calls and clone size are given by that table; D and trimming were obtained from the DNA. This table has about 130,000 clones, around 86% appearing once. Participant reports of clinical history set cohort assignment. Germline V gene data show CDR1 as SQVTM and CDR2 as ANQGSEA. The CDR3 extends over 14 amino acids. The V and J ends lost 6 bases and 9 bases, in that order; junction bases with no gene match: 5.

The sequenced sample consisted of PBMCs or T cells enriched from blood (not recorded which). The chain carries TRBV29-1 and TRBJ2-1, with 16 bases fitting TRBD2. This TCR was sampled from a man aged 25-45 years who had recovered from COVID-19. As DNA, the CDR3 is TGCAGCGTCAAGGGACTAGCGGGAGGGGGTGAGCAGTTCTTC. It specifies CSVKGLAGGGEQFF.